A single sample gave rise to the 13 T cell receptor beta chains below, sequenced in a study of monozygotic twins with inflammatory bowel disease. TCRdb re-called the 5' RACE reads and gives one entry per CDR3 protein, without DNA. This repertoire includes about 450,000 distinct CDR3 sequences. Sequenced input: blood. The origin of the receptors is a human donor with ulcerative colitis or Crohn's disease, or a healthy co-twin of an affected twin (not recorded which).

The genes are TRBV7-9 and TRBJ2-1; TCRdb names TRBD1, which stays unverified in the absence of DNA. The CDR3 sequence is 16 residues long. Germline CDR1 and CDR2: SEHNR and FQNEAQ (reference sequence). CDR3 loop: CASSSVTGRDNNEQFF.

This chain's CDR3 is CASTTQQGGEETQYF. V is TRBV6-1 and J is TRBJ2-5; TCRdb's D call, TRBD1, is unchecked because there is no DNA. This CDR3 is 15 amino acids long. CDR1 and CDR2 from the germline V gene are MNHNS and SASEGT.

The chain employs TRBV7-2 and TRBJ2-3; lacking DNA, the TRBD2 call made by TCRdb goes unchecked. Germline CDR1 is SGHTA and CDR2 is FQGNSA. The CDR3 spans 14 residues. This CDR3 is CASSLSSSLDTQYF.

This chain joins TRBV29-1 and TRBJ2-3. This CDR3 has 13 amino acids. CDR1 is SQVTM and CDR2 is ANQGSEA in the germline V gene. The CDR3 region is CSVGDSRTDTQYF.

The chain is built from TRBV15 and TRBJ2-7; checking the TCRdb D call of TRBD2 is not possible without DNA. The CDR3 extends over 12 amino acids. Germline V lookup: CDR1 LNHNV, CDR2 YYDKDF (reference sequence). The CDR3 spells CATSLAVGEQYF.

The chain has TRBV5-1 and TRBJ1-2; the TCRdb D gene call, TRBD1, has no DNA to confirm it. The CDR3 contains 15 residues. Germline V CDR1 and CDR2: SGHRS, YFSETQ. CDR3 residues: CASSESGTGVFGYTF.

The chain has TRBV29-1 and TRBJ2-5. Per the germline V gene, CDR1 is SQVTM and CDR2 is ANQGSEA. CDR3 length: 11 residues. CDR3 loop: CSVVQQETQYF.

The V gene is TRBV5-1, the J gene TRBJ2-5; TCRdb's D gene call, TRBD1, goes unchecked for lack of DNA. Germline values: CDR1 SGHRS, CDR2 YFSETQ. This CDR3 region has 15 residues. CDR3 amino acids: CASSLDPGPQETQYF.

The chain joins TRBV7-2 to TRBJ1-2; no DNA is available, so the TRBD1 call from TCRdb remains unchecked. Looked up from germline, CDR1 is SGHTA and CDR2 is FQGNSA. The CDR3 covers 13 residues. CDR3 amino acids: CASSPQQGYGYTF.

The chain uses TRBV12-3 or TRBV12-4 and TRBJ1-3. This CDR3 is 14 amino acids long. Here the CDR3 reads CASSLVGSGNTIYF.

The chain carries TRBV18 and TRBJ2-4; TCRdb picks TRBD1, but there is no DNA to check that call. This CDR3 is 15 amino acids long. Germline CDR1 KGHSH, CDR2 LQKENI. The CDR3 is CASSSTIGGSNIQYF. Drawing the rest from reference TRBV18 and TRBJ2-4, the complete variable domain is NAGVMQNPRHLVRRRGQEARLRCSPMKGHSHVYWYRQLPEEGLKFMVYLQKENIIDESGMPKERFSAEFPKEGPSILRIQQVVRGDSAAYFCASSSTIGGSNIQYFGAGTRLSVL.

The J gene is TRBJ2-7, the V gene TRBV27; the TCRdb call, TRBD1, lacks DNA for checking. From germline, CDR1 is MNHEY and CDR2 SMNVEV (reference sequence). The CDR3 runs 13 residues. This CDR3 reads CASSFRQPYEQYF.

V and J are TRBV4-3 and TRBJ2-2. The CDR3 has 15 amino acids. Germline values: CDR1 LGHNA, CDR2 YSLEER. This chain's CDR3 is CASSQEAVSTGELFF.